This T cell receptor (beta chain) was obtained from a study of T-cell memory formation after mild COVID-19. Across the study: Largely donor-specific sequence clusters came from two donors.

Details on this clonotype: Its target is unknown.

The CDR3 length is 15 residues. Germline V gene lookup returns CDR1 LGHDT and CDR2 YNNKEL (reference sequence). V dropped 3 bases and J dropped 8 bases, with 19 bases sitting between them. Using constant-segment primers, 5'RACE produced TCR alpha and TCR beta cDNA libraries carrying sample barcodes and UMIs. Using its own MiXCR run on the 5' RACE reads, TCRdb lists one record per CDR3 protein. Here the sample spans 200,000 to 250,000 distinct CDR3 sequences, less than 20% being singletons. Findings and limits, study-wide: Second-wave clones peaking on day 37 lacked confirmed SARS-CoV-2 specificity.

V gene TRBV3-1 combines with J gene TRBJ1-2, with D perhaps TRBD1 (5 bases). The source of this sequence is an adult woman who had mild COVID-19 (a few samples of this study predate the infection). Cell type and time point are not known. The sequenced sample consisted of PBMCs or a T cell subset sorted from them (not recorded which). The CDR3 nucleotides are TGTGCCAGCAGCCATATCGCGGGACGGACGATCGGCTACACCTTC. Translating it yields CASSHIAGRTIGYTF. Together with reference TRBV3-1 and TRBJ1-2, the CDR3 gives the full variable domain: DTAVSQTPKYLVTQMGNDKSIKCEQNLGHDTMYWYKQDSKKFLKIMFSYNNKELIINETVPNRFSPKSPDKAHLNLHINSLELGDSAVYFCASSHIAGRTIGYTFGSGTRLTVV.